This is a list of T cell receptor beta chains from one sample in a study of cytomegalovirus exposure and HLA in healthy donors. The protocol was immunoSEQ multiplex PCR, while the TCRdb copy is restricted to in-frame clones and leaves out a portion. The table shows approximately 190,000 clones, with 80% to 90% occurring only once. Specimen: PBMCs. These receptors came from a man aged 30 to 39 in good health and CMV-seronegative. The CDR3 runs from the conserved cysteine through the conserved F or W. The order of the fields is D gene, J gene, V gene, clone size, CDR3 length, CDR3 protein, CDR3 DNA. D genes are given only for firm matches. Size values are once, few and many counts, or a class for expanded clones, and some rows have none.

D gene: .; J gene: TRBJ1-3; V gene: TRBV11-2; clone size: .; CDR3 length: 15; CDR3 protein: CASSLDGSSGNTIYF; CDR3 DNA: TGTGCCAGCAGCTTAGATGGGAGCTCTGGAAACACCATATATTTT
D gene: .; J gene: TRBJ2-3; V gene: TRBV25-1; clone size: .; CDR3 length: 14; CDR3 protein: CASSEGNGGDTQYF; CDR3 DNA: TGTGCCAGCAGTGAAGGGAACGGGGGAGATACGCAGTATTTT
D gene: TRBD1; J gene: TRBJ1-2; V gene: TRBV5-8; clone size: .; CDR3 length: 16; CDR3 protein: CASSSPGQGTFYGYTF; CDR3 DNA: TGTGCCAGCAGCTCTCCGGGACAGGGGACATTCTATGGCTACACCTTC
D gene: .; J gene: TRBJ2-2; V gene: TRBV28; clone size: .; CDR3 length: 15; CDR3 protein: CASSFGGSGAGELFF; CDR3 DNA: TGTGCCAGCAGTTTTGGGGGCTCGGGCGCCGGGGAGCTGTTTTTT
D gene: TRBD2; J gene: TRBJ2-2; V gene: TRBV2; clone size: .; CDR3 length: 17; CDR3 protein: CASSRLAGGPGTGELFF; CDR3 DNA: TGTGCCAGCAGTCGACTAGCGGGGGGGCCGGGCACCGGGGAGCTGTTTTTT
D gene: .; J gene: TRBJ2-3; V gene: TRBV15; clone size: .; CDR3 length: 16; CDR3 protein: CATSRGGQGLTDTQYF; CDR3 DNA: TGTGCCACCAGCAGAGGTGGGCAGGGACTCACAGATACGCAGTATTTT
D gene: .; J gene: TRBJ1-5; V gene: TRBV9; clone size: .; CDR3 length: 15; CDR3 protein: CASPPRRYSNQPQHF; CDR3 DNA: TGTGCCAGCCCACCAAGGCGGTATAGCAATCAGCCCCAGCATTTT
D gene: TRBD2; J gene: TRBJ2-1; V gene: TRBV19; clone size: .; CDR3 length: 15; CDR3 protein: CASRAWAGEYNEQFF; CDR3 DNA: TGTGCCAGTAGAGCATGGGCGGGAGAGTACAATGAGCAGTTCTTC
D gene: .; J gene: TRBJ2-4; V gene: TRBV2; clone size: .; CDR3 length: 16; CDR3 protein: CASSAQGNLAKNIQYF; CDR3 DNA: TGTGCCAGCAGTGCCCAGGGAAATCTAGCCAAAAACATTCAGTACTTC
D gene: TRBD1; J gene: TRBJ2-3; V gene: TRBV25-1; clone size: few; CDR3 length: 16; CDR3 protein: CASSESGQGLTDTQYF; CDR3 DNA: TGTGCCAGCAGTGAATCAGGACAGGGGCTGACAGATACGCAGTATTTT
D gene: .; J gene: TRBJ2-7; V gene: TRBV27; clone size: .; CDR3 length: 13; CDR3 protein: CASREAMSYEQYF; CDR3 DNA: TGTGCCAGCAGGGAGGCAATGTCCTACGAGCAGTACTTC
D gene: .; J gene: TRBJ1-6; V gene: TRBV2; clone size: .; CDR3 length: 14; CDR3 protein: CASSNRVYNSPLHF; CDR3 DNA: TGTGCCAGCAGTAACAGGGTATATAATTCACCCCTCCACTTT
D gene: .; J gene: TRBJ2-5; V gene: TRBV4-2; clone size: .; CDR3 length: 14; CDR3 protein: CASSQVRLGGTQYF; CDR3 DNA: TGTGCCAGCAGCCAAGTGAGGCTAGGTGGGACCCAGTACTTC
D gene: TRBD1; J gene: TRBJ1-1; V gene: TRBV18; clone size: .; CDR3 length: 20; CDR3 protein: CASSQTQSRGQGSLNTEAFF; CDR3 DNA: TGTGCCAGCTCACAGACTCAATCGAGAGGACAGGGGTCATTGAACACTGAAGCTTTCTTT
D gene: .; J gene: TRBJ1-4; V gene: TRBV7-9; clone size: .; CDR3 length: 13; CDR3 protein: CASSLRTSGKLFF; CDR3 DNA: TGTGCCAGCAGCTTAAGGACTTCGGGAAAACTGTTTTTT
D gene: TRBD2; J gene: TRBJ2-2; V gene: TRBV5-1; clone size: once; CDR3 length: 16; CDR3 protein: CASSSTAGANTGELFF; CDR3 DNA: TGCGCCAGCAGCTCCACAGCGGGAGCGAACACCGGGGAGCTGTTTTTT
D gene: TRBD1; J gene: TRBJ1-6; V gene: TRBV7-9; clone size: .; CDR3 length: 16; CDR3 protein: CASSSSDRQYNSPLHF; CDR3 DNA: TGTGCCAGCAGCTCCTCGGACAGGCAATATAATTCACCCCTCCACTTT
D gene: .; J gene: TRBJ1-6; V gene: TRBV5-1; clone size: few; CDR3 length: 14; CDR3 protein: CASSEGVRNSPLHF; CDR3 DNA: TGCGCCAGCAGCGAAGGGGTTCGTAATTCACCCCTCCACTTT
D gene: .; J gene: TRBJ1-5; V gene: TRBV6-1; clone size: .; CDR3 length: 15; CDR3 protein: CASSPLTGFNQPQHF; CDR3 DNA: TGTGCCAGCAGTCCCTTAACAGGATTTAATCAGCCCCAGCATTTT
D gene: .; J gene: TRBJ1-3; V gene: TRBV30; clone size: .; CDR3 length: 13; CDR3 protein: CAWSRSGGNTIYF; CDR3 DNA: TGTGCCTGGAGTCGATCAGGGGGAAACACCATATATTTT
D gene: TRBD1; J gene: TRBJ2-7; V gene: TRBV6-5; clone size: .; CDR3 length: 15; CDR3 protein: CASSRTGTGFYEQYF; CDR3 DNA: TGTGCCAGCAGTCGTACCGGGACAGGGTTCTACGAGCAGTACTTC
D gene: TRBD1; J gene: TRBJ1-3; V gene: TRBV18; clone size: .; CDR3 length: 15; CDR3 protein: CASSPLTGAGNTIYF; CDR3 DNA: TGTGCCAGCTCACCACTGACAGGGGCTGGAAACACCATATATTTT
D gene: TRBD2; J gene: TRBJ2-3; V gene: TRBV5-1; clone size: .; CDR3 length: 14; CDR3 protein: CASSLDGGGGTQYF; CDR3 DNA: TGCGCCAGCAGCTTGGACGGAGGCGGGGGTACGCAGTATTTT
D gene: TRBD1; J gene: TRBJ1-5; V gene: TRBV7-8; clone size: .; CDR3 length: 15; CDR3 protein: CASSLARTGNQPQHF; CDR3 DNA: TGTGCCAGCAGCTTAGCCAGGACAGGGAATCAGCCCCAGCATTTT
D gene: .; J gene: TRBJ2-1; V gene: TRBV5-4; clone size: .; CDR3 length: 15; CDR3 protein: CASSLGRGTYNEQFF; CDR3 DNA: TGTGCCAGCAGCTTGGGGCGGGGAACCTACAATGAGCAGTTCTTC
D gene: .; J gene: TRBJ2-7; V gene: TRBV18; clone size: .; CDR3 length: 12; CDR3 protein: CASSPGQSEQYF; CDR3 DNA: TGTGCCAGCTCACCAGGACAGTCCGAGCAGTACTTC
D gene: .; J gene: TRBJ2-7; V gene: TRBV7-7; clone size: .; CDR3 length: 10; CDR3 protein: CASRLTEQYF; CDR3 DNA: TGTGCTAGCAGACTTACCGAGCAGTACTTC
D gene: .; J gene: TRBJ2-7; V gene: TRBV7-9; clone size: .; CDR3 length: 14; CDR3 protein: CASSRDSLSYEQYF; CDR3 DNA: TGTGCCAGCAGCCGGGACTCCCTCTCCTACGAGCAGTACTTC